The 10 T cell receptor beta chains listed next were all sequenced from one sample in a study of blood T cells in healthy people across ages. Primers used in a second PCR of about 6 to 12 cycles were a sample-barcoded 5' primer and a J-beta primer mix. Via MiXCR, TCRdb re-called the 5' RACE reads, giving one row per CDR3 protein. The sample carries 750,000 to 850,000 distinct CDR3 sequences, 20% to 30% recorded once. Separately, the same data were catalogued under a study of T cells of mothers and their children.

The sequencing input was blood. These receptors came from a boy between 10 and 17 years old in good health.

The chain couples TRBV4-2 to TRBJ2-1; perhaps TRBD2 as D (6 bases). CDR1 LGHNA and CDR2 YNFKEQ come from the germline V gene. Trimming took off 1 base at V and 8 bases at J, with 12 bases between the two ends. The CDR3 runs to 14 residues. The DNA for the CDR3 is TGTGCCAGCAGCCAAGGGGTAAGCGGGCATGAGCAGTTCTTC. Translated, it gives CASSQGVSGHEQFF.

This clonotype was counted between two and nine times. The junction does not match germline at one end; this may be a read error. The DNA of the CDR3 is TGTGCCAGCGGCGTAGGGGGATCTGGGGCCAACGTCCTGACTTTC. Its protein is CASGVGGSGANVLTF. This chain uses TRBV9 with TRBJ2-6; perhaps TRBD1 as D (6 bases). Germline V lookup: CDR1 SGDLS, CDR2 YYNGEE. The CDR3 is 15 amino acids.

CDR3 sequence: CASSLSLISGANVLTF. CDR3 coding DNA: TGTGCCAGCAGTTTATCGCTGATCTCTGGGGCCAACGTCCTGACTTTC. This chain links TRBV28 with TRBJ2-6; D unresolved. V dropped 1 base and J dropped 0 bases, with 7 bases sitting between them. Germline assignment: CDR1 MDHEN and CDR2 SYDVKM. CDR3 length: 16 amino acids.

The chain employs TRBV19 and TRBJ2-1; D perhaps matches TRBD2 (7 bases). This CDR3 has 13 residues. Deletions cut 6 bases from V and 8 bases from J, with 14 bases between. The germline gives CDR1 LNHDA, CDR2 SQIVND (reference sequence). The CDR3 region has the DNA TGTGCCAGTAGCCACGGGGGGCTCGATGAGCAGTTCTTC. Its translation is CASSHGGLDEQFF.

The CDR3 region is CASRQTGSYEQYF. CDR3 DNA sequence: TGTGCCAGCAGACAGACAGGCTCCTACGAGCAGTACTTC. The chain has TRBV27 and TRBJ2-7; TRBD1 might be the D (6 bases). Germline CDR1 is MNHEY and CDR2 is SMNVEV (reference sequence). The CDR3 sequence is 13 residues long. Trimming removed 6 bases at V and 0 bases at J, with 9 bases between.

At least ten counts were recorded for this clonotype. The chain joins TRBV29-1 to TRBJ2-3, with D perhaps matching TRBD2 (6 bases). The V end was cut by 5 bases, the J end by 6 bases, with 12 bases between. The CDR3 covers 12 residues. The V gene's germline CDR1 is SQVTM and CDR2 ANQGSEA. CDR3 amino acids: CSVSSGSDTQYF. The CDR3 region has the DNA TGCAGCGTTAGCAGCGGGTCGGATACGCAGTATTTT.

The chain combines TRBV12-3 or TRBV12-4 with TRBJ2-3; 7 nucleotides line up with TRBD2. This CDR3 has 17 residues. The junction had 11 bases not matched to a gene; V was cut back by 4 bases and J by 1 base. The DNA of the CDR3 is TGTGCCAGCAGTTCTCCGGGACTAAGAGGCGGCACAGATACGCAGTATTTT. It is translated as CASSSPGLRGGTDTQYF.

This clonotype occurred a few times. The chain is built from TRBV12-3 or TRBV12-4 and TRBJ1-1, with D uncertain. V lost 0 bases and J lost 7, with 3 bases in between. This CDR3 has 11 amino acids. The DNA for the CDR3 is TGTGCCAGCAGTTTAGCTAATGAAGCTTTCTTT. It specifies CASSLANEAFF.

The CDR3: CASSGGPKGELGQYF. The CDR3 nucleotides read TGTGCCAGCAGTGGAGGCCCTAAAGGGGAACTTGGGCAGTACTTC. This chain links TRBV25-1 with TRBJ2-5, with D perhaps TRBD1 (5 bases). Germline V gene data show CDR1 as MGHDK and CDR2 as SYGVNS. Trimming stripped 4 bases from V and 11 bases from J, with 23 bases between. The CDR3 has 15 residues.

This sequence joins TRBV7-9 and TRBJ2-5, with D tentatively TRBD1 (6 bases). CDR1 is SEHNR and CDR2 is FQNEAQ in the germline V gene (reference sequence). The CDR3 is 18 amino acids. V dropped 5 bases and J dropped 5 bases, with 27 bases sitting between them. The CDR3 nucleotides read TGTGCCAGCAGCCAGGCGTCACGATTCAGGGGTGGATTCGAGACCCAGTACTTC. This encodes CASSQASRFRGGFETQYF. Filled out from reference TRBV7-9 and TRBJ2-5, the complete variable domain reads DTGVSQNPRHKITKRGQNVTFRCDPISEHNRLYWYRQTLGQGPEFLTYFQNEAQLEKSRLLSDRFSAERPKGSFSTLEIQRTEQGDSAMYLCASSQASRFRGGFETQYFGPGTRLLVL.